Presented here are 30 T cell receptor beta chains from one specimen sequenced in a study of PD-1 blockade in classical Hodgkin lymphoma. The assay was immunoSEQ multiplex PCR, and TCRdb's table has in-frame clones only and misses some. The sample lists 25,000 to 35,000 clones, roughly 90% occurring once. Time point of the sample: newly diagnosed, previously untreated cHL patient sample. Using magnetic negative selection, the CD4+ T cells were separated out of thawed PBMCs. Sequenced sample: CD4+ T cells from blood. Receptors originate from a human donor with classical Hodgkin lymphoma.

The chain carries TRBV5-1 and TRBJ2-1; TRBD2 agrees at 9 bases. Trimming cost V 0 bases and J 6 bases; bases outside gene matches: 4. Germline values: CDR1 SGHRS, CDR2 YFSETQ. This CDR3 has 15 residues. CDR3: CASSLVVSGSNEQFF. The CDR3 nucleotides are TGCGCCAGCAGCTTGGTAGTTAGCGGGAGCAATGAGCAGTTCTTC. Full variable domain (outside the CDR3, taken from reference TRBV5-1 and TRBJ2-1): KAGVTQTPRYLIKTRGQQVTLSCSPISGHRSVSWYQQTPGQGLQFLFEYFSETQRNKGNFPGRFSGRQFSNSRSEMNVSTLELGDSALYLCASSLVVSGSNEQFFGPGTRLTVL.

V gene TRBV6-1 combines with J gene TRBJ1-2, with D maybe TRBD1 (5 bases). Deletions cut 8 bases from V and 7 bases from J, with 20 bases between. The germline gives CDR1 MNHNS, CDR2 SASEGT. This CDR3 region has 14 residues. The CDR3 nucleotides are TGTGCCAGCGGAGGTCTCCCGGGACTGTTTGGCTACACCTTC. This gives the protein CASGGLPGLFGYTF.

The rearrangement joins TRBV10-3 to TRBJ1-1; D unresolved. V lost 7 bases, J lost 0 bases, and 15 bases lay in between. The CDR3 has 15 amino acids. Germline loops: CDR1 ENHRY, CDR2 SYGVKD. CDR3 sequence (DNA): TGTGCCATCAAAAAAAACAACGCCGTGAACACTGAAGCTTTCTTT. Its translation is CAIKKNNAVNTEAFF.

The genes are TRBV15 and TRBJ2-1; D unresolved. This CDR3 is 13 amino acids long. The germline V and J ends were trimmed by 0 bases and 3 bases, with 3 bases remaining between them. Germline values: CDR1 LNHNV, CDR2 YYDKDF (reference sequence). The CDR3 protein is CATSRDRYNEQFF. The CDR3 bases are TGTGCCACCAGCAGAGATCGCTACAATGAGCAGTTCTTC.

V and J are TRBV9 and TRBJ2-5; D call uncertain. V lost 0 bases, J lost 5 bases, and 11 bases lay in between. There are 14 residues in the CDR3. Germline values: CDR1 SGDLS, CDR2 YYNGEE. Here the CDR3 reads CASSVGPETETQYF. The CDR3 nucleotides read TGTGCCAGCAGCGTAGGTCCCGAAACTGAGACCCAGTACTTC. Using reference TRBV9 and TRBJ2-5 for the parts outside the CDR3, the full variable domain is DSGVTQTPKHLITATGQRVTLRCSPRSGDLSVYWYQQSLDQGLQFLIQYYNGEERAKGNILERFSAQQFPDLHSELNLSSLELGDSALYFCASSVGPETETQYFGPGTRLLVL.

The J gene is TRBJ1-1, the V gene TRBV5-1; unclear D gene. Germline assignment: CDR1 SGHRS and CDR2 YFSETQ. The CDR3 loop spans 14 amino acids. Trimming took off 0 bases at V and 3 bases at J, with 9 bases between the two ends. In nucleotides, the CDR3 is TGCGCCAGCAGCTTGGACCTACCAGACACTGAAGCTTTCTTT. Protein product: CASSLDLPDTEAFF.

The CDR3 loop reads CASSWTGTGAYGYTF. The DNA of the CDR3 is TGTGCCAGCAGCTGGACCGGGACAGGGGCCTATGGCTACACCTTC. The chain carries TRBV6-6 and TRBJ1-2, with 10 bases aligning to TRBD1. J gave up 4 bases and V 6 bases, and 8 bases lay outside the gene matches. Germline values: CDR1 MNHNY, CDR2 SVGAGI (reference sequence). The CDR3 totals 15 residues.

This chain connects TRBV28 to TRBJ2-2; possibly TRBD2 for D (5 bases). V dropped 6 bases and J dropped 4 bases, with 15 bases sitting between them. The length of the CDR3 is 15 residues. CDR1 is MDHEN, CDR2 SYDVKM, per germline. The CDR3 DNA is TGTGCCAGCAGCGTCGGGGTCGGAGTCACCGGGGAGCTGTTTTTT. Translation gives CASSVGVGVTGELFF. Full variable domain (outside the CDR3, taken from reference TRBV28 and TRBJ2-2): DVKVTQSSRYLVKRTGEKVFLECVQDMDHENMFWYRQDPGLGLRLIYFSYDVKMKEKGDIPEGYSVSREKKERFSLILESASTNQTSMYLCASSVGVGVTGELFFGEGSRLTVL.

The chain links TRBV5-1 to TRBJ2-7; 10 bases match TRBD1. The CDR3 runs 16 residues. CDR1 and CDR2 (germline): SGHRS, YFSETQ. The V segment lost 0 bases and the J segment 2 bases; nucleotides outside the gene matches: 5. For the CDR3, the DNA is TGCGCCAGCAGCTTGGACGCCGGGACAGGGGCCTACGAGCAGTACTTC. The encoded protein is CASSLDAGTGAYEQYF.

This chain links TRBV15 with TRBJ2-5; D is perhaps TRBD1 or TRBD2 (5 bases each). CDR1 and CDR2 from the germline V gene are LNHNV and YYDKDF (reference sequence). The length of the CDR3 is 16 residues. Trimming removed 0 bases from V and 1 base from J, with 12 bases in between. CDR3 nucleotides: TGTGCCACCAGCAGAGATAGGGCCGGGGCCCAAGAGACCCAGTACTTC. It is translated as CATSRDRAGAQETQYF.

CDR3 amino acids: CASSLGGLPGTGELFF. The DNA of the CDR3 is TGCGCCAGCAGCCTAGGGGGCCTGCCCGGCACCGGGGAGCTGTTTTTT. This chain joins TRBV5-1 and TRBJ2-2, with 7 bases fitting TRBD1. The germline CDR1 and CDR2 sequences are SGHRS and YFSETQ. Trimming took 4 bases from V and 4 from J; bases not matched to a gene: 10. There are 16 residues in the CDR3.

The chain couples TRBV13 to TRBJ1-1; D gene unclear. Germline loops: CDR1 PRHDT, CDR2 FYEKMQ (reference sequence). V lost 7 bases and J 0 bases, leaving 18 bases between the germline ends. This CDR3 comprises 16 residues. CDR3 bases: TGTGCCAGCACCTCGGGCGTGGGTAGCCTGAACACTGAAGCTTTCTTT. Amino acids: CASTSGVGSLNTEAFF.

V gene TRBV15 combines with J gene TRBJ2-5; D is ambiguous. V was clipped by 0 bases and J by 1 base, with 9 bases between them. The CDR3 has 15 residues. In germline, CDR1 is LNHNV, CDR2 YYDKDF (reference sequence). The CDR3 spells CATSRDPQAQETQYF. CDR3 DNA sequence: TGTGCCACCAGCAGAGATCCCCAGGCCCAAGAGACCCAGTACTTC.

This chain connects TRBV9 to TRBJ2-1; D call uncertain. Trimming removed 0 bases at V and 2 bases at J, with 9 bases between. The CDR3 consists of 15 residues. CDR1 SGDLS and CDR2 YYNGEE come from the germline V gene. The CDR3 DNA reads TGTGCCAGCAGCGTAGGAGGCGGACCCTACAATGAGCAGTTCTTC. It is translated as CASSVGGGPYNEQFF.

This chain joins TRBV9 and TRBJ1-2; no firm D call. CDR3 size: 14 residues. V lost 0 bases, J lost 8 bases, and 14 bases lay in between. The germline gives CDR1 SGDLS, CDR2 YYNGEE. The CDR3 sequence: CASSVDGPRQGYTF. In DNA form, the CDR3 reads TGTGCCAGCAGCGTAGATGGGCCCCGGCAAGGCTACACCTTC.

The chain combines TRBV29-1 with TRBJ1-2; TRBD1 is a possible D gene (5 bases). CDR1 is SQVTM, CDR2 ANQGSEA, per germline. CDR3 size: 12 residues. V was pared by 6 bases and J by 2 bases, with 10 bases between. DNA of the CDR3: TGCAGCGTACTGACAGAGAACTATGGCTACACCTTC. This gives the protein CSVLTENYGYTF.

This clone was seen only once. The rearrangement links TRBV2 to TRBJ2-3; the D is unclear. The CDR3 loop spans 14 amino acids. V lost 5 bases, J lost 6 bases, and 15 bases lay in between. Germline-derived CDR1 and CDR2 are SNHLY and FYNNEI. As DNA, the CDR3 is TGTGCCAGCAGTTCGGAGCGACCCCCGGATACGCAGTATTTT. Its translation is CASSSERPPDTQYF.

The V gene is TRBV2, the J gene TRBJ2-1, with 7 bases that match TRBD2. The ends lost 4 bases at V and 0 bases at J; junction bases unmatched: 9. The CDR3 extends over 17 amino acids. CDR1 SNHLY and CDR2 FYNNEI come from the germline V gene. The CDR3 reads CASSGAGGRNSYNEQFF. CDR3 sequence (DNA): TGTGCCAGCAGTGGAGCAGGCGGGAGAAACTCCTACAATGAGCAGTTCTTC. The variable domain in full, with the rest retrieved from reference TRBV2 and TRBJ2-1, is EPEVTQTPSHQVTQMGQEVILRCVPISNHLYFYWYRQILGQKVEFLVSFYNNEISEKSEIFDDQFSVERPDGSNFTLKIRSTKLEDSAMYFCASSGAGGRNSYNEQFFGPGTRLTVL.

The chain couples TRBV2 to TRBJ1-3; 7 bases match TRBD1. Germline V gene sequence: CDR1 SNHLY, CDR2 FYNNEI. The trim removed 7 bases at V and 2 bases at J, leaving 5 bases unmatched. This CDR3 is 14 amino acids long. CDR3 DNA sequence: TGTGCCAGCAAGTTACAGGGGCCTGGAAACACCATATATTTT. Its translation is CASKLQGPGNTIYF.

V and J are TRBV29-1 and TRBJ2-3; the match to TRBD2 covers 11 bases. The CDR3 totals 17 residues. Trimming took 7 bases from V and 8 from J; bases not matched to a gene: 20. Germline-derived CDR1 and CDR2 are SQVTM and ANQGSEA. CDR3 sequence reads: CSDTGTSGLRDHATQYF. CDR3 sequence (DNA): TGCAGCGATACCGGGACTAGCGGCCTCAGAGACCATGCTACGCAGTATTTT.

The chain joins TRBV5-8 to TRBJ1-2; D uncertain. This CDR3 contains 14 residues. V lost 6 bases and J lost 3, with 15 bases in between. The V gene's germline CDR1 is SGHTS and CDR2 YDEGEE. DNA for the CDR3: TGTGCCAGCACCCATCGGGGTAGGGACTATGGCTACACCTTC. As protein: CASTHRGRDYGYTF.

The chain employs TRBV29-1 and TRBJ1-1; 7 nucleotides agree with TRBD1. Per the germline V gene, CDR1 is SQVTM and CDR2 is ANQGSEA. The V segment lost 4 bases and the J segment 0 bases; nucleotides outside the gene matches: 2. The CDR3 totals 13 residues. The chain's CDR3 is CSVGGTVNTEAFF. In nucleotides, the CDR3 is TGCAGCGTTGGGGGGACAGTGAACACTGAAGCTTTCTTT.

This chain links TRBV6-1 with TRBJ1-2; D may be TRBD1 (6 bases). CDR1 MNHNS and CDR2 SASEGT come from the germline V gene. Deletions cut 2 bases from V and 6 bases from J, with 16 bases between. This CDR3 contains 15 residues. The CDR3 here is CASSEYGAGDNGYTF. The CDR3 DNA sequence: TGTGCCAGCAGTGAATATGGAGCAGGGGACAATGGCTACACCTTC.

The chain employs TRBV5-8 and TRBJ2-5; 10 bases line up with TRBD2. Looked up from germline, CDR1 is SGHTS and CDR2 is YDEGEE. The CDR3 loop spans 15 amino acids. V gave up 0 bases and J gave up 4 bases; unmatched junction bases: 3. For the CDR3, the DNA is TGTGCCAGCAGCTTGGCTAGCGGGAGTGGAGAGACCCAGTACTTC. Amino acids: CASSLASGSGETQYF. Full variable domain (outside the CDR3, taken from reference TRBV5-8 and TRBJ2-5): EAGVTQSPTHLIKTRGQQATLRCSPISGHTSVYWYQQALGLGLQFLLWYDEGEERNRGNFPPRFSGRQFPNYSSELNVNALELEDSALYLCASSLASGSGETQYFGPGTRLLVL.

This chain connects TRBV6-1 to TRBJ2-7; 8 nucleotides line up with TRBD1. Trimming removed 3 bases from V and 1 base from J; junction bases left unmatched: 5. The CDR3 runs 15 residues. CDR1 MNHNS and CDR2 SASEGT come from the germline V gene. The CDR3 DNA reads as TGTGCCAGCAGTGACGCAGGGGGCTGGTCCTACGAGCAGTACTTC. Its protein product is CASSDAGGWSYEQYF.

This clone showed up just once. This rearrangement joins TRBV30 to TRBJ1-5; D is ambiguous. Trimming left V 7 bases short and J 0 bases short, with 10 bases between. The CDR3 loop spans 13 amino acids. Germline V lookup: CDR1 GTSNPN, CDR2 SVGIG (reference sequence). The CDR3 sequence is CASSYDSNQPQHF. In DNA form, the CDR3 reads TGTGCCTCCTCGTACGATAGCAATCAGCCCCAGCATTTT.

The count of this clone is one. The chain combines TRBV28 with TRBJ2-3, with 12 bases matching TRBD2. Losses at the gene ends were 3 bases for V and 2 bases for J; bases not matched to a gene: 3. The V gene's germline CDR1 is MDHEN and CDR2 SYDVKM. This CDR3 has 16 residues. The chain's CDR3 is CASSFGLAGHTDTQYF. CDR3 sequence (DNA): TGTGCCAGCAGTTTCGGACTAGCGGGGCACACAGATACGCAGTATTTT.

The V and J genes are TRBV7-8 and TRBJ2-2; possibly TRBD1 or TRBD2 for D (5 bases each). The CDR3 has 18 residues. Germline loops: CDR1 SGHVS, CDR2 FQNEAQ. Trimming stripped 5 bases from V and 7 bases from J, with 26 bases between. CDR3 in amino acids: CASSRLGLAELLGGELFF. In DNA, the CDR3 is TGTGCCAGCAGCCGTCTGGGGCTAGCTGAACTCCTAGGCGGGGAGCTGTTTTTT. The full variable domain, in which reference TRBV7-8 and TRBJ2-2 provide the parts outside the CDR3, is GAGVSQSPRYKVAKRGQDVALRCDPISGHVSLFWYQQALGQGPEFLTYFQNEAQLDKSGLPSDRFFAERPEGSVSTLKIQRTQQEDSAVYLCASSRLGLAELLGGELFFGEGSRLTVL.

The chain recombines TRBV2 with TRBJ2-1; D gene uncertain. V lost 8 bases to trimming and J lost 4 bases, with 12 bases between them. The CDR3 is 13 amino acids. Germline-derived CDR1 and CDR2 are SNHLY and FYNNEI. The CDR3 nucleotides read TGTGCCAGCTCGAATTATCAATACAATGAGCAGTTCTTC. It specifies CASSNYQYNEQFF.

The chain has TRBV6-6 and TRBJ2-5; D is perhaps TRBD1 or TRBD2 (5 bases each). V was cut by 0 bases and J by 2 bases, with 13 bases left in between. Germline CDR1 MNHNY, CDR2 SVGAGI (reference sequence). This CDR3 is built from 16 residues. The CDR3 DNA reads as TGTGCCAGCAGTTACTCGAGTCCTGGGACGCAAGAGACCCAGTACTTC. This translates into CASSYSSPGTQETQYF.